One sample yielded the 19 T cell receptor beta chains listed below, sequenced in a study of metastatic and nonmetastatic thyroid tumors. No patient had received any treatment before thyroid surgery. TCRdb re-clonotyped the PCR reads through MiXCR. The sample gives 15,000 to 20,000 clones, 28% of which show up once; about a sixth is in the top ten. Sequenced material: tumor tissue. Source of these receptors: a female donor with papillary thyroid cancer or a benign thyroid nodule (not recorded which). Some clones in this sample may be carry-over from other donors' samples.

This clone was seen repeatedly, ten times or more. J is TRBJ2-2 and V is TRBV15, with TRBD1 identical over 8 bases. With 5 bases clipped from V and 4 bases from J, the junction kept 12 bases outside the gene matches. Germline CDR1 LNHNV, CDR2 YYDKDF (reference sequence). CDR3 length: 17 residues. CDR3 in amino acids: CATSGGSGQGVTGELFF. CDR3 coding DNA: TGTGCCACCAGCGGAGGGTCCGGACAGGGAGTCACCGGGGAGCTGTTTTTT.

As regards this clone: The same CDR3 also results from other DNA sequences found in this sample. The chain uses TRBV11-2 and TRBJ1-1; tentative D call: TRBD1 (5 bases). The CDR3 is 12 residues long. Per germline, CDR1 SGHAT and CDR2 FQNNGV. Here the CDR3 reads CAGGDLNTEAFF. CDR3 bases: TGTGCAGGAGGGGATCTAAACACTGAAGCTTTCTTT.

In DNA, the CDR3 is TGCAGTGCTGCGGCTGGGTTGTACAATGAGCAGTTCTTC. Its translation: CSAAAGLYNEQFF. This chain connects TRBV20-1 to TRBJ2-1, with D uncertain. CDR3 size: 13 residues. Germline V gene lookup returns CDR1 DFQATT and CDR2 SNEGSKA (reference sequence). V was shortened by 5 bases and J by 4 bases, with 12 bases between the two germline ends.

This clone is medium-sized (0.01 to 0.1%) in the sample. V gene TRBV27 combines with J gene TRBJ2-1; TRBD1 matches 9 bases. V lost 4 bases and J lost 9; bases outside the gene matches: 1. The V gene's germline CDR1 is MNHEY and CDR2 SMNVEV (reference sequence). This CDR3 comprises 12 residues. The CDR3, as DNA: TGTGCCAGCAGTTCGACAGGGGGTGAGCAGTTCTTC. It specifies CASSSTGGEQFF.

This clone is judged medium-sized. This rearrangement joins TRBV6-5 to TRBJ1-4; 7 bases are shared with TRBD1. V was pared by 0 bases and J by 4 bases, with 2 bases of the junction left unmatched. This CDR3 has 15 amino acids. The germline V gene encodes CDR1 MNHEY and CDR2 SVGAGI. CDR3: CASSYSNRGNEKLFF. The CDR3 DNA reads TGTGCCAGCAGTTACTCGAACAGGGGTAATGAAAAACTGTTTTTT.

This clone has ten or more counts. This rearrangement joins TRBV4-3 to TRBJ2-1, with D hard to call. CDR3 length equals 13 residues. The ends were cut back, 4 bases at V and 8 bases at J, with 12 bases in the middle. Germline V lookup: CDR1 LGHNA, CDR2 YSLEER. The CDR3 DNA is TGCGCCAGCAGCCCCGTTTTGAAGGATGAGCAGTTCTTC. Protein sequence: CASSPVLKDEQFF.

The chain employs TRBV7-8 and TRBJ1-1; D is unclear. Trimming stripped 5 bases from V and 5 bases from J, with 15 bases between. The CDR3 has 14 residues. Germline lookup yields CDR1 SGHVS and CDR2 FQNEAQ. The chain's CDR3 is CASSRTEGRTEAFF. The CDR3 nucleotides are TGTGCCAGCAGCCGGACGGAGGGTAGGACTGAAGCTTTCTTT.

In its sample, this clone was seen a few times. A junction boundary mismatches the germline segment, possibly from a read error. Other DNA sequences from this sample encode an identical CDR3 as well. The V call is TRBV24-1, the J call TRBJ1-5, with TRBD1 matching over 9 bases. The CDR3 runs to 16 residues. Germline V lookup: CDR1 KGHDR, CDR2 SFDVKD. CDR3 amino acids: CATKAQGANSNQPQHF. The CDR3 DNA follows: TGTGCCACCAAAGCACAGGGGGCGAATAGCAATCAGCCCCAGCATTTC.

The genes are TRBV5-2 and TRBJ2-6; TRBD2, as called in the table, went unchecked against the DNA. TRBV5-2 is shown as a pseudogene. CDR3 length equals 17 residues. CDR3 in amino acids: CASTIGGGGSGANVLCF. CDR3 DNA sequence: TGTGCCAGCACCATCGGGGGAGGCGGCTCTGGGGCCAACGTCCTGTGTTTC.

The V gene is TRBV6-1, the J gene TRBJ2-3, with no clear D. V gave up 7 bases and J gave up 4 bases, with 6 bases separating them. The CDR3 sequence is 11 residues long. Germline lookup yields CDR1 MNHNS and CDR2 SASEGT. The CDR3: CASTLADTQYF. CDR3 nucleotide sequence: TGTGCCAGCACATTAGCAGATACGCAGTATTTT.

The chain recombines TRBV5-1 with TRBJ2-7, with 8 positions matching TRBD1. The CDR3 sequence is 15 residues long. The germline CDR1 and CDR2 sequences are SGHRS and YFSETQ. After removal of 0 bases from V and 0 bases from J, the junction contained 2 bases not matched to a gene. CDR3 sequence (DNA): TGCGCCAGCAGCTTGGGGGACAGGAACTCCTACGAGCAGTACTTC. It is translated as CASSLGDRNSYEQYF.

This clone was counted a few times. V gene TRBV2 combines with J gene TRBJ2-7; D remains ambiguous. CDR3 length: 13 residues. Germline lookup yields CDR1 SNHLY and CDR2 FYNNEI. Written as DNA, the CDR3 is TGTTCCATCAGTGCCGGGCTCAAGTACGAGCAGTACTTC. Its translation: CSISAGLKYEQYF. Filled out from reference TRBV2 and TRBJ2-7, the complete variable domain reads EPEVTQTPSHQVTQMGQEVILRCVPISNHLYFYWYRQILGQKVEFLVSFYNNEISEKSEIFDDQFSVERPDGSNFTLKIRSTKLEDSAMYFCSISAGLKYEQYFGPGTRLTVT.

This clone appeared many times. The V call is TRBV28, the J call TRBJ2-1; D may be TRBD2 (6 bases). Trimming took 2 bases from V and 0 from J, leaving 14 bases between them. The CDR3 has 17 amino acids. Germline V lookup: CDR1 MDHEN, CDR2 SYDVKM. CDR3 protein: CASSLIGGTGSYNEQFF. For the CDR3, the DNA is TGTGCCAGCAGTTTAATCGGCGGGACGGGCTCCTACAATGAGCAGTTCTTC. Full variable domain (outside the CDR3, taken from reference TRBV28 and TRBJ2-1): DVKVTQSSRYLVKRTGEKVFLECVQDMDHENMFWYRQDPGLGLRLIYFSYDVKMKEKGDIPEGYSVSREKKERFSLILESASTNQTSMYLCASSLIGGTGSYNEQFFGPGTRLTVL.

This clone was detected ten times or more. The J gene is TRBJ2-1, the V gene TRBV9, with D perhaps matching TRBD2 (5 bases). The CDR3 has 14 amino acids. Trimming took off 4 bases at V and 5 bases at J, with 13 bases between the two ends. The germline gives CDR1 SGDLS, CDR2 YYNGEE. This CDR3 is CASSQKSGHNEQFF. The CDR3 DNA follows: TGTGCCAGCAGCCAAAAAAGCGGCCACAATGAGCAGTTCTTC. Full variable domain (missing parts from reference TRBV9 and TRBJ2-1): DSGVTQTPKHLITATGQRVTLRCSPRSGDLSVYWYQQSLDQGLQFLIQYYNGEERAKGNILERFSAQQFPDLHSELNLSSLELGDSALYFCASSQKSGHNEQFFGPGTRLTVL.

V gene TRBV11-2 combines with J gene TRBJ1-5; D gene unclear. The CDR3 covers 14 residues. Trimming removed 1 base from V and 3 bases from J, with 7 bases in between. The germline V gene encodes CDR1 SGHAT and CDR2 FQNNGV. The CDR3 sequence is CASSLGRINQPQHF. CDR3 coding DNA: TGTGCCAGCAGCTTAGGCAGGATCAATCAGCCCCAGCATTTT. The full variable domain, completed using reference TRBV11-2 and TRBJ1-5, is EAGVAQSPRYKIIEKRQSVAFWCNPISGHATLYWYQQILGQGPKLLIQFQNNGVVDDSQLPKDRFSAERLKGVDSTLKIQPAKLEDSAVYLCASSLGRINQPQHFGDGTRLSIL.

This chain links TRBV4-2 with TRBJ1-2; 11 bases fit TRBD1. The V gene end was trimmed by 3 bases and the J gene end by 8 bases; junction bases not matched to a gene: 8. Germline CDR1 is LGHNA and CDR2 is YNFKEQ. CDR3 length: 15 amino acids. CDR3 nucleotides: TGTGCCAGCAGCCATCCCGGGACAGGGGGGCGAGGCTACACCTTC. Its translation is CASSHPGTGGRGYTF.

This clone showed up just a few times. With a much larger clone just one base away, this may be a read error. This chain connects TRBV20-1 to TRBJ2-3; no firm D call. The CDR3 length is 17 residues. V lost 4 bases and J lost 2, with 22 bases in between. CDR1 and CDR2 (germline): DFQATT, SNEGSKA (reference sequence). The DNA for the CDR3 is TGCAGTGCTATAGATCTATTGACGAAAGGGCCCACAGATACGCAGTATTTT. Encoded protein: CSAIDLLTKGPTDTQYF.

Ten or more counts support this clone. The chain is built from TRBV19 and TRBJ2-2; 7 bases align to TRBD1. The CDR3 covers 16 residues. J lost 3 bases, V lost 4 bases, and 8 bases had no gene match. Germline CDR1 reads LNHDA; CDR2 reads SQIVND (reference sequence). The CDR3 sequence: CASSTPQGVHTGELFF. The CDR3 nucleotides read TGTGCCAGTAGTACGCCTCAGGGGGTTCACACCGGGGAGCTGTTTTTT. The full variable domain, its missing parts supplied by reference TRBV19 and TRBJ2-2, is DGGITQSPKYLFRKEGQNVTLSCEQNLNHDAMYWYRQDPGQGLRLIYYSQIVNDFQKGDIAEGYSVSREKKESFPLTVTSAQKNPTAFYLCASSTPQGVHTGELFFGEGSRLTVL.

About this clone itself: A much more abundant neighbour one base away suggests this may be a read error. V is TRBV7-3 and J is TRBJ2-5; possible D gene TRBD2, 5 bases. Germline CDR1 SGHTA, CDR2 FQGTGA. CDR3 length: 13 residues. The CDR3 loop is CAISPGKKETHYF. The CDR3 DNA is TGTGCGATCTCTCCGGGGAAGAAAGAGACCCATTACTTC.